This T cell receptor beta chain was found in a study of T cells after yellow fever vaccination. General observations from the study: Among primary-vaccination clones, most reappeared after the booster, at approximately 97% for CD4 and about 90% for CD8. The secondary response was weaker, and its peak arrived faster, on day 5 versus 15.

A process of 5'RACE template switching, which added a universal primer site and UMIs, was used to make TCR cDNA. TCRdb processed the 5' RACE reads anew with MiXCR; each CDR3 protein has one entry. The data hold 350,000 or so distinct CDR3 sequences, with 7% to 9% observed a single time. There are 14 residues in the CDR3. Germline CDR1 is LGHDT and CDR2 is YNNKEL (reference sequence). This clonotype was seen repeatedly, ten times or more. Its antigen is still unknown. A read error may produce the germline difference seen at one junction end. The source of this sequence is a man younger than 35 who received the YFV17D yellow fever vaccine. The rearrangement uses TRBV3-1 and TRBJ1-1; 7 nucleotides match TRBD1. The sample here was PBMCs, taken approximately 47 days after the first yellow fever vaccination. Here the CDR3 reads CASSLGTENTEAFF. As DNA, the CDR3 is TGCGCCAGCAGCCTGGGGACAGAGAACACTGAAGCTTTCTTT.